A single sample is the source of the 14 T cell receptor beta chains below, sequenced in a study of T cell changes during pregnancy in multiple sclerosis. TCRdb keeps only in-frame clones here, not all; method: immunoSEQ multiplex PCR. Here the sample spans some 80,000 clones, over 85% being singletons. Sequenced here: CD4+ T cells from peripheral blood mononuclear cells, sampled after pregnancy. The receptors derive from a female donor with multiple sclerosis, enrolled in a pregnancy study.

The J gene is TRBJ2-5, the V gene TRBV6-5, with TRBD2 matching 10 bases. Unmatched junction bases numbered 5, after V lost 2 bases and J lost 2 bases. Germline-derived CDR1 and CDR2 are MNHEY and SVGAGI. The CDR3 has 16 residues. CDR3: CASSYRTSGIQETQYF. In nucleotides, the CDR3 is TGTGCCAGCAGTTACCGTACTAGCGGGATTCAAGAGACCCAGTACTTC.

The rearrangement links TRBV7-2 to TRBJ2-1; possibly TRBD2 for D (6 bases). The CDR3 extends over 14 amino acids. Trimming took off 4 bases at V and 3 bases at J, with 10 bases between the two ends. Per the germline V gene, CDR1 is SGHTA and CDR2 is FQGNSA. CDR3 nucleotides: TGTGCCAGCAGCTCGGGAGTACGCTACAATGAGCAGTTCTTC. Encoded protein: CASSSGVRYNEQFF.

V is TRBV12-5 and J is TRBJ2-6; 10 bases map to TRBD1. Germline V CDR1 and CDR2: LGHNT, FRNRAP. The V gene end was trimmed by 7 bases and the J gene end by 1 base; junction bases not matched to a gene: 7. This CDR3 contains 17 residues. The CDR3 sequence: CASASGTGESGANVLTF. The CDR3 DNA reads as TGTGCTAGTGCCTCCGGGACAGGGGAGTCTGGGGCCAACGTCCTGACTTTC.

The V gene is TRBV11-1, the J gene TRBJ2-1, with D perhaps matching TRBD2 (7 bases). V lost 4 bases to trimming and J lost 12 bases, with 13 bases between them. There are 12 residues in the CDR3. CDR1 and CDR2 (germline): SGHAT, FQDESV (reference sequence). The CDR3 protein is CASSSSGGGQFF. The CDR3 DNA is TGTGCCAGCAGCTCATCGGGGGGCGGGCAGTTCTTC. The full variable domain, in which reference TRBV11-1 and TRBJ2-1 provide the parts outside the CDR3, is EAEVAQSPRYKITEKSQAVAFWCDPISGHATLYWYRQILGQGPELLVQFQDESVVDDSQLPKDRFSAERLKGVDSTLKIQPAELGDSAMYLCASSSSGGGQFFGPGTRLTVL.

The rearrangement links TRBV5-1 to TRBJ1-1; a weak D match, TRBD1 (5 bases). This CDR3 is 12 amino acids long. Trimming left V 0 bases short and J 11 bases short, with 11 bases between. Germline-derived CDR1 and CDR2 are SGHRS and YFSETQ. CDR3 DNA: TGCGCCAGCAGCTTGGAACGGGGGGAGGCTTTCTTT. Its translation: CASSLERGEAFF.

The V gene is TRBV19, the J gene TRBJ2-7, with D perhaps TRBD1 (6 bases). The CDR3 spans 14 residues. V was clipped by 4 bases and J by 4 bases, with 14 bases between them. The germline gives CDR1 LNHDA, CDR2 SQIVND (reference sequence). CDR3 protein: CASSTNRVGYEQYF. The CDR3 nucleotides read TGTGCCAGTAGTACTAACAGGGTTGGTTACGAGCAGTACTTC.

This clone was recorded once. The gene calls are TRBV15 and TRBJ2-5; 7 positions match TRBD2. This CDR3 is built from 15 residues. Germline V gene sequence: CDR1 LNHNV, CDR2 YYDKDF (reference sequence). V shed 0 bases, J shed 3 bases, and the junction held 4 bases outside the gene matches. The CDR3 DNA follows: TGTGCCACCAGCAGAGAGGGGCTAGCGGAAGAGACCCAGTACTTC. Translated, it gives CATSREGLAEETQYF.

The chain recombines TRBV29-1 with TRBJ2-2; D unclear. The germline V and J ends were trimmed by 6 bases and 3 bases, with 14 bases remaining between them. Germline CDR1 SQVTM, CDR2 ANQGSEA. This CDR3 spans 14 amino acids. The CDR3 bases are TGCAGCGTCGAAAAGGCGGTCGACACCGGGGAGCTGTTTTTT. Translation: CSVEKAVDTGELFF.

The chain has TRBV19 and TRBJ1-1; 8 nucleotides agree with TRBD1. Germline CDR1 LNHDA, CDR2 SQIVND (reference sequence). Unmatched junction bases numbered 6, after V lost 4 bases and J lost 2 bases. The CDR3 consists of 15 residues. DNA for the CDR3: TGTGCCAGTAGTAGGCCAGGGGGCGCAAACACTGAAGCTTTCTTT. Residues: CASSRPGGANTEAFF.

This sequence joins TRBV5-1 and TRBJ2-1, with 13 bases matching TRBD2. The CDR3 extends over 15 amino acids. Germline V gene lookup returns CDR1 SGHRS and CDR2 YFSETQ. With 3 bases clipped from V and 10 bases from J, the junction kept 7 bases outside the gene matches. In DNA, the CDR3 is TGCGCCAGCAGCTACGGACTAGCGGGAGTAGGAGAGCAGTTCTTC. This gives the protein CASSYGLAGVGEQFF.

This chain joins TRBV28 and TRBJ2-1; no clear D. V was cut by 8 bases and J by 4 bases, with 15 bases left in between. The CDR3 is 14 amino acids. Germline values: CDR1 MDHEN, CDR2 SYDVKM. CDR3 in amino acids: CASLTPPLYNEQFF. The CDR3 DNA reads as TGTGCCAGCCTGACTCCCCCTTTATACAATGAGCAGTTCTTC.

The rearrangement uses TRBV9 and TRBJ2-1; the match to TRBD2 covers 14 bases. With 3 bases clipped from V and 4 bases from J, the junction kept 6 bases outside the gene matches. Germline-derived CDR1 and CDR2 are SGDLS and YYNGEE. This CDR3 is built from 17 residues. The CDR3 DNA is TGTGCCAGCAGCGCCAGACTAGCGGGAGGGCCTTACAATGAGCAGTTCTTC. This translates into CASSARLAGGPYNEQFF.

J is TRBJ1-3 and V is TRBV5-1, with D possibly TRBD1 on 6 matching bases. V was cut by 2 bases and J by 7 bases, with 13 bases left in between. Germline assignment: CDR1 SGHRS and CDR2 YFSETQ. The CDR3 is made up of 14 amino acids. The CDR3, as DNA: TGCGCCAGCAGCTTAACAGGGTGGGAGAACACCATATATTTT. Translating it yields CASSLTGWENTIYF.

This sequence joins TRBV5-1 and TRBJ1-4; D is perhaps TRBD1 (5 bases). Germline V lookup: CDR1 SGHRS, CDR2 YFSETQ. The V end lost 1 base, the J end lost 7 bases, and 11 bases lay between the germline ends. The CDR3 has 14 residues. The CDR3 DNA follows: TGCGCCAGCAGCTTGCGTCAGGGCGGTGAAAAACTGTTTTTT. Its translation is CASSLRQGGEKLFF.